A selection of T cell receptor beta chains follows, all from one sample in a study of T cells in Graves' hyperthyroidism and ophthalmopathy. TCRdb processed the multiplex PCR reads anew with MiXCR; each CDR3 protein has one entry. The sample consists of under 700,000 distinct CDR3 sequences, around 46% of them appearing once. The material sequenced was peripheral blood or thyroid tissue (not recorded which). The receptors stem from a woman under 30 with Graves' hyperthyroidism. The CDR3 runs from the conserved cysteine through the conserved F or W. The D gene is left open where the match is weak. Only part of the rows carry a size: once, few, many, or a class if the clone is expanded.

d_gene: TRBD1
j_gene: TRBJ1-5
abundance: few
v_gene: TRBV6-1
CDR3aa: CASSLDRGGPPQHF
CDR3nt: TGTGCCAGCAGTTTGGACAGGGGAGGCCCACCCCAGCATTTT

d_gene: TRBD1
j_gene: TRBJ2-5
abundance: few
v_gene: TRBV5-4
CDR3aa: CASRRDRGSQETQYF
CDR3nt: TGTGCCAGCAGACGGGACAGGGGCTCCCAAGAGACCCAGTACTTC

d_gene: TRBD1
j_gene: TRBJ1-6
abundance: -
v_gene: TRBV2
CDR3aa: CASIGTGKVHF
CDR3nt: TGTGCCAGCATCGGGACAGGGAAGGTCCACTTT

d_gene: TRBD2
j_gene: TRBJ2-7
abundance: -
v_gene: TRBV20-1
CDR3aa: CSARDKGLAYEQYF
CDR3nt: TGCAGTGCTAGAGATAAGGGACTAGCGTATGAGCAGTACTTC

d_gene: -
j_gene: TRBJ2-3
abundance: -
v_gene: TRBV7-2
CDR3aa: CASSSVFRGDTQYF
CDR3nt: TGTGCCAGCAGCTCCGTCTTTAGGGGAGATACGCAGTATTTT

d_gene: TRBD2
j_gene: TRBJ2-5
abundance: -
v_gene: TRBV7-3
CDR3aa: CASQRGLQETQYF
CDR3nt: TGTGCCAGCCAGCGGGGACTCCAAGAGACCCAGTACTTC

d_gene: -
j_gene: TRBJ1-2
abundance: many
v_gene: TRBV7-9
CDR3aa: CASSLVEWSNYGYTF
CDR3nt: TGTGCCAGCAGCTTAGTAGAATGGTCTAACTATGGCTACACCTTC

d_gene: -
j_gene: TRBJ2-2
abundance: many
v_gene: TRBV7-8
CDR3aa: CASSLAGTGELFF
CDR3nt: TGTGCCAGCAGCTTAGCGGGCACCGGGGAGCTGTTTTTT

d_gene: -
j_gene: TRBJ1-1
abundance: many
v_gene: TRBV10-3
CDR3aa: CAISPTGTEAFF
CDR3nt: TGTGCCATCAGTCCCACGGGGACTGAAGCTTTCTTT

d_gene: TRBD2
j_gene: TRBJ2-7
abundance: -
v_gene: TRBV7-6
CDR3aa: CASSLRDYPPYEQYF
CDR3nt: TGTGCCAGCAGCCTCCGGGACTACCCTCCCTACGAGCAGTACTTC

d_gene: -
j_gene: TRBJ2-7
abundance: -
v_gene: TRBV10-3
CDR3aa: CATSNRDTAYEQYF
CDR3nt: TGTGCCACCTCAAACCGGGACACGGCCTACGAGCAGTACTTC

d_gene: -
j_gene: TRBJ2-7
abundance: -
v_gene: TRBV7-2
CDR3aa: CASSQVGESGYEQYF
CDR3nt: TGTGCCAGCAGCCAAGTAGGCGAGAGCGGCTACGAGCAGTACTTC

d_gene: TRBD1
j_gene: TRBJ1-5
abundance: few
v_gene: TRBV12-3/TRBV12-4
CDR3aa: CASSLAGTGYNQPQHF
CDR3nt: TGTGCCAGCAGTTTAGCCGGGACAGGTTACAATCAGCCCCAGCATTTT

d_gene: TRBD2
j_gene: TRBJ2-7
abundance: few
v_gene: TRBV20-1
CDR3aa: CSARPGLATQNEQYF
CDR3nt: TGCAGTGCTAGGCCCGGACTAGCTACTCAGAACGAGCAGTACTTC